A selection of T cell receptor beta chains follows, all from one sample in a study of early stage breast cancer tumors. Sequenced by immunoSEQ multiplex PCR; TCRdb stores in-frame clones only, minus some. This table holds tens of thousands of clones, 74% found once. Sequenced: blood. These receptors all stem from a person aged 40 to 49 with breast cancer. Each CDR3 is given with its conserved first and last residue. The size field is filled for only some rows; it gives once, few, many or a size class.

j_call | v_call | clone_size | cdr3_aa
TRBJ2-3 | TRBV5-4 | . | CASSLAGAATDTQYF
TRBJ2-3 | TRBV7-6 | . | CASSSGGSGLAGTDTQYF
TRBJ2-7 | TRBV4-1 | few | CASSQTTGMGLSYEQYF
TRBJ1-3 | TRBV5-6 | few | CASSPFFFGGAGNTIYF
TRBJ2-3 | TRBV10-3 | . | CAISEPPPGGGRMTGATTDTQYF
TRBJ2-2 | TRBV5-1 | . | CASSLDAGNTGELFF
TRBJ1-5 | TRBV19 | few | CASSIWDRSNQPQHF
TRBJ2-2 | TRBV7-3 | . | CASSIVGGNTGELFF
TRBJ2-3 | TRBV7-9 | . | CASSDPPRLAGGDWDTQYF
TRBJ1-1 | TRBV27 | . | CASSLNFGANTEAFF
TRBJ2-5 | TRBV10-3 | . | CAISERPGDETQYF
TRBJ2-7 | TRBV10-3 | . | CAITNGDQTNEQYF
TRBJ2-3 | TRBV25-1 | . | CASSEYSGRAADTQYF
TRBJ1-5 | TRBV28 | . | CASSSFISGVAQPQHF
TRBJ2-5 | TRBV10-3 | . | CAISNPADPVGTQYF
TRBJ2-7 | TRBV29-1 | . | CSAGTGGYEQYF
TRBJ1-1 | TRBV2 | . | CASSEGGDWTEAFF
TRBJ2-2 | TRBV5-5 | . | CASSWVNTGELFF